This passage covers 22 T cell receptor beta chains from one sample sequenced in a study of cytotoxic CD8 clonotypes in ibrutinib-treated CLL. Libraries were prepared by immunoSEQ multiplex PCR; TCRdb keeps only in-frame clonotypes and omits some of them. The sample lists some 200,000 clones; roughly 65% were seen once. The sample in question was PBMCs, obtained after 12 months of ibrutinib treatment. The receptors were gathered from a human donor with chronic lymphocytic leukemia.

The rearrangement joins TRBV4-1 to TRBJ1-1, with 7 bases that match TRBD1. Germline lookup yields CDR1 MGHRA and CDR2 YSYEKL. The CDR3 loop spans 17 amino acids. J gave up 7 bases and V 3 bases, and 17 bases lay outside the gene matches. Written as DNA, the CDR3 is TGCGCCAGCAGCCAGGACAGTAACAGGGGCCCCCAGGGTGAAGCTTTCTTT. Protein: CASSQDSNRGPQGEAFF.

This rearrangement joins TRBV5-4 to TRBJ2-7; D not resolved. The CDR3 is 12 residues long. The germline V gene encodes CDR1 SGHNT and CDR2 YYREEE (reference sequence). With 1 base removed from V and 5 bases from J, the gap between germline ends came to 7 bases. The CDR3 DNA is TGTGCCAGCAGCTTGCGCCGGGACGAGCAGTACTTC. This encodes CASSLRRDEQYF.

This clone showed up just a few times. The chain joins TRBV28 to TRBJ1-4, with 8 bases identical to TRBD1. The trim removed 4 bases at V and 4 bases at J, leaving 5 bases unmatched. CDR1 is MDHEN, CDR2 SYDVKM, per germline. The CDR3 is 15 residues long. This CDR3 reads CASSSTDRVNEKLFF. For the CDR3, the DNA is TGTGCCAGCAGTTCCACGGACAGGGTTAATGAAAAACTGTTTTTT. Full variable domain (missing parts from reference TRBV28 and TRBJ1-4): DVKVTQSSRYLVKRTGEKVFLECVQDMDHENMFWYRQDPGLGLRLIYFSYDVKMKEKGDIPEGYSVSREKKERFSLILESASTNQTSMYLCASSSTDRVNEKLFFGSGTQLSVL.

Here the CDR3 DNA reads TGTGCCAGCAGCGCACTGCCGGGCTCCACCGGGGAGCTGTTTTTT. Translation: CASSALPGSTGELFF. This sequence joins TRBV7-2 and TRBJ2-2, with D unresolved. The CDR3 contains 15 residues. Germline values: CDR1 SGHTA, CDR2 FQGNSA. The V end lost 5 bases, the J end lost 4 bases, and 14 bases lay between the germline ends.

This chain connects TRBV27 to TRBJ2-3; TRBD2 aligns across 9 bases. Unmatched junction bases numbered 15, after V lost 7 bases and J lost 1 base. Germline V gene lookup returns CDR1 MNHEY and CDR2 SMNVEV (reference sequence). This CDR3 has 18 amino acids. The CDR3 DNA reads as TGTGCCAGCAATCGGCCCAGGGCGGGGGGGCCCCGCACAGATACGCAGTATTTT. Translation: CASNRPRAGGPRTDTQYF.

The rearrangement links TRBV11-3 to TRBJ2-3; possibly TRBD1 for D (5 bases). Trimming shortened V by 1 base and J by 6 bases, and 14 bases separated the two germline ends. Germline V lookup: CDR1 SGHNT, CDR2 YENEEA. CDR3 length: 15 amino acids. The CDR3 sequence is CASSLGLRPGDTQYF. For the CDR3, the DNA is TGTGCCAGCAGCTTAGGGCTGCGACCAGGGGATACGCAGTATTTT. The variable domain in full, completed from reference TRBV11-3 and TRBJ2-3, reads EAGVVQSPRYKIIEKKQPVAFWCNPISGHNTLYWYLQNLGQGPELLIRYENEEAVDDSQLPKDRFSAERLKGVDSTLKIQPAELGDSAVYLCASSLGLRPGDTQYFGPGTRLTVL.

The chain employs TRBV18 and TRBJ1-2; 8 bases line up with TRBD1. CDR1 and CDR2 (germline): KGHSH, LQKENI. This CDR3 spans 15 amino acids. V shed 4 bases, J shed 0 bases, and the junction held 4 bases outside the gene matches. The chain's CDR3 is CASSRDRHSNYGYTF. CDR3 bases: TGTGCCAGCTCACGGGACAGGCATTCTAACTATGGCTACACCTTC.

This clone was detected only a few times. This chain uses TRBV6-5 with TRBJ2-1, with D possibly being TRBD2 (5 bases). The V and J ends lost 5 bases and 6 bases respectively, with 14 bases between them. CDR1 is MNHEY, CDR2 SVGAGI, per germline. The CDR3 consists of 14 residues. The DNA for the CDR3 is TGTGCCAGCAGTCAAACCCTAGCCAGCAATGAGCAGTTCTTC. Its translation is CASSQTLASNEQFF.

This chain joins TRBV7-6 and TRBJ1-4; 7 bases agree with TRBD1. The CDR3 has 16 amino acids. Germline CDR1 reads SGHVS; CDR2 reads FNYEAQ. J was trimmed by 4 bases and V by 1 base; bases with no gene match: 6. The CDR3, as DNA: TGTGCCAGCAGCTTAGTCACGGGACAGAATAATGAAAAACTGTTTTTT. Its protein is CASSLVTGQNNEKLFF.

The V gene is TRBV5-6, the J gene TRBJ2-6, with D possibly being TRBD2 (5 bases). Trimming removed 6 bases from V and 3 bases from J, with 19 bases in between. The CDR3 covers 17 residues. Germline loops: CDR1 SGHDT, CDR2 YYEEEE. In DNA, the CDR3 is TGTGCCAGCAACCTCGCGGGCTTCGCAGGTGGGGCCAACGTCCTGACTTTC. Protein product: CASNLAGFAGGANVLTF.

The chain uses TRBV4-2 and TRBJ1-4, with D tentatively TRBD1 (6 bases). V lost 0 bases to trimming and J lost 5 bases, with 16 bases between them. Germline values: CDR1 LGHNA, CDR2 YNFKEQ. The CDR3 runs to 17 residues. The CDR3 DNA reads TGTGCCAGCAGCCAAGATTGGTCGGCGGGGGGCAATGAAAAACTGTTTTTT. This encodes CASSQDWSAGGNEKLFF.

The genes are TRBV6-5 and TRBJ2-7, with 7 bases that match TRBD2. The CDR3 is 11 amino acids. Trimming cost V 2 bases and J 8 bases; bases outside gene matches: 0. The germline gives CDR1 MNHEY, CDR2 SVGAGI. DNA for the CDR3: TGTGCCAGCAGTTACGGGACTAAGCAGTACTTC. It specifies CASSYGTKQYF.

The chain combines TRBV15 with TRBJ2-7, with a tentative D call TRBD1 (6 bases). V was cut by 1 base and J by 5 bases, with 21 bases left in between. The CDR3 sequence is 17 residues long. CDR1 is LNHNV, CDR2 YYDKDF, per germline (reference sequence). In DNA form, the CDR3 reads TGTGCCACCAGCAGAGGGGGCGGGCCAGGGGCAAATAACGAGCAGTACTTC. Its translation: CATSRGGGPGANNEQYF.

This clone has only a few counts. CDR3 DNA sequence: TGTGCCAGCAGCTTAGGAGTGGGCTCCTACAATGAGCAGTTCTTC. This codes for CASSLGVGSYNEQFF. The rearrangement joins TRBV11-1 to TRBJ2-1; D not resolved. Germline V gene sequence: CDR1 SGHAT, CDR2 FQDESV (reference sequence). V was pared by 1 base and J by 0 bases, with 7 bases between. The CDR3 runs to 15 residues.

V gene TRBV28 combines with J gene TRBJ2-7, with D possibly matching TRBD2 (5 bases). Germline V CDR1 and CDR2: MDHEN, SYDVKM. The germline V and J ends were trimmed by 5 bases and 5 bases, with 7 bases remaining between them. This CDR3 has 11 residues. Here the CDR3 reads CASSLGDEQYF. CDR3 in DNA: TGTGCCAGCAGTCTGGGAGACGAGCAGTACTTC.

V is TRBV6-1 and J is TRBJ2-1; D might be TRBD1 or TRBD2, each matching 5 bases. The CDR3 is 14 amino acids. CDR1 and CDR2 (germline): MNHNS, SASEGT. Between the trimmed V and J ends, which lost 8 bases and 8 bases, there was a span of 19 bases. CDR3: CASGRDGFTDEQFF. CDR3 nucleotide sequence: TGTGCCAGCGGCAGGGACGGTTTTACCGATGAGCAGTTCTTC.

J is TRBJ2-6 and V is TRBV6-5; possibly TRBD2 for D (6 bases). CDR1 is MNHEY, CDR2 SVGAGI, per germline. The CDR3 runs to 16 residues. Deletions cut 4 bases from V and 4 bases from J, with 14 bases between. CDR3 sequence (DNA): TGTGCCAGCAGTTTGGAGGCGCGGGGAGGGGCCAACGTCCTGACTTTC. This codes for CASSLEARGGANVLTF.

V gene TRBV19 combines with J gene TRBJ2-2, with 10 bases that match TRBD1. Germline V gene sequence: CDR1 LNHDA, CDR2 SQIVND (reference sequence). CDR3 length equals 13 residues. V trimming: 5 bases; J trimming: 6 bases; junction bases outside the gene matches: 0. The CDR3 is CASSGTGAGELFF. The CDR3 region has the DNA TGTGCCAGTAGTGGGACAGGGGCCGGGGAGCTGTTTTTT.

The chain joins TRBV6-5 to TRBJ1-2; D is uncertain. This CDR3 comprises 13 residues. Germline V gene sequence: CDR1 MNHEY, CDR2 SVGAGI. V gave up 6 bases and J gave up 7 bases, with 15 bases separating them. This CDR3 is CASSVSRLGGYTF. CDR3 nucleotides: TGTGCCAGCAGCGTAAGCCGCCTCGGTGGCTACACCTTC.

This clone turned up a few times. The CDR3 DNA is TGCACCAGCAGCCAAGAGGAGACAGTATTAGACCTAGGACCCCTCCACTTT. Its translation is CTSSQEETVLDLGPLHF. The chain joins TRBV1 to TRBJ1-6; TRBD1 is the table's D call, not checked against the DNA. TRBV1 is an annotated pseudogene. This CDR3 contains 17 residues.

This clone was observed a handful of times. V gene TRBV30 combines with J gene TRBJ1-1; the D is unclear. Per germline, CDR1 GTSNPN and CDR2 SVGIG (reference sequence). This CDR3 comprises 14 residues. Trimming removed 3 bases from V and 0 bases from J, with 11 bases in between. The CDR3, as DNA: TGTGCCTGGAGGTCCCGGCCCATGAACACTGAAGCTTTCTTT. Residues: CAWRSRPMNTEAFF.

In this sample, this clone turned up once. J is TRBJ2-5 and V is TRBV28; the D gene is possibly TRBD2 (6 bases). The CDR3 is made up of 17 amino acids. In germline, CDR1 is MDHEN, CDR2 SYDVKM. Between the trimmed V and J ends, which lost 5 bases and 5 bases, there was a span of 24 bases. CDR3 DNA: TGTGCCAGCAGTCCAAGACCTATAGCGGTTCGATCGGAGACCCAGTACTTC. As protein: CASSPRPIAVRSETQYF.